A single sample is the source of the 8 T cell receptor beta chains below, sequenced in a study of cytomegalovirus exposure and HLA in healthy donors. TCRdb's copy holds only in-frame clones and misses some; the assay was immunoSEQ multiplex PCR. Of around 250,000 clones listed, roughly 87% are singletons. What was sequenced was PBMCs. Receptors originate from a woman aged 25 to 39 in good health and CMV-seronegative.

The chain combines TRBV6-1 with TRBJ1-5, with D unresolved. The germline V gene encodes CDR1 MNHNS and CDR2 SASEGT. Trimming cost V 0 bases and J 7 bases, with 1 base left between them. There are 11 residues in the CDR3. As DNA, the CDR3 is TGTGCCAGCAGTGAAGCGCAGCCCCAGCATTTT. Its translation: CASSEAQPQHF.

J is TRBJ2-2 and V is TRBV4-3; 9 bases are a match to TRBD1. The CDR3 runs to 14 residues. Trimming cost V 3 bases and J 5 bases; bases outside gene matches: 1. Germline CDR1 is LGHNA and CDR2 is YSLEER. CDR3 residues: CASSHDRGTGELFF. The DNA of the CDR3 is TGCGCCAGCAGCCACGACAGGGGGACCGGGGAGCTGTTTTTT.

This sequence joins TRBV28 and TRBJ2-5; D is unclear. Germline-derived CDR1 and CDR2 are MDHEN and SYDVKM. The CDR3 is made up of 18 amino acids. V was trimmed by 2 bases and J by 2 bases, leaving 21 bases between them. Here the CDR3 DNA reads TGTGCCAGCAGTTTAGGGATCCCTGGGCGCCCCCCACAAGAGACCCAGTACTTC. This sequence encodes CASSLGIPGRPPQETQYF.

Note on this clone: Other DNA sequences in the sample encode the same CDR3. The CDR3 bases are TGTGCCAGCAGTTTTAGCGGTTCCTACGAGCAGTACTTC. The encoded protein is CASSFSGSYEQYF. The chain recombines TRBV28 with TRBJ2-7, with D perhaps matching TRBD2 (6 bases). The ends were cut back, 3 bases at V and 1 base at J, with 7 bases in the middle. The CDR3 consists of 13 residues. Germline CDR1 MDHEN, CDR2 SYDVKM.

The sample holds one count of this clone. This rearrangement joins TRBV11-3 to TRBJ2-1, with 9 bases identical to TRBD2. Germline values: CDR1 SGHNT, CDR2 YENEEA. CDR3 size: 15 residues. J was trimmed by 7 bases and V by 5 bases; bases with no gene match: 9. Here the CDR3 DNA reads TGTGCCAGCAGCCCAGGGGGTAGCGGGAGTAATGAGCAGTTCTTC. This encodes CASSPGGSGSNEQFF.

The chain employs TRBV10-2 and TRBJ2-1; 9 bases are shared with TRBD2. Germline V lookup: CDR1 WSHSY, CDR2 SAAADI. The junction had 3 bases not matched to a gene; V was cut back by 6 bases and J by 6 bases. The CDR3 has 13 amino acids. The CDR3 DNA reads as TGCGCCAGCAGGGGACTAGCCTCCAATGAGCAGTTCTTC. The encoded protein is CASRGLASNEQFF.

This chain uses TRBV19 with TRBJ1-1, with D maybe TRBD1 (6 bases). CDR3 length: 12 amino acids. V lost 8 bases to trimming and J lost 1 base, with 8 bases between them. Germline CDR1 LNHDA, CDR2 SQIVND (reference sequence). For the CDR3, the DNA is TGTGCCAGTGGGGGACAGAACACTGAAGCTTTCTTT. Amino acids: CASGGQNTEAFF.

The rearrangement links TRBV7-2 to TRBJ1-3; 7 nucleotides agree with TRBD1. The CDR3 totals 16 residues. Germline V gene data show CDR1 as SGHTA and CDR2 as FQGNSA. The junction had 7 bases not matched to a gene; V was cut back by 5 bases and J by 0 bases. This chain's CDR3 is CASSPQDRASGNTIYF. CDR3 nucleotide sequence: TGTGCCAGCAGCCCACAAGACAGGGCCTCTGGAAACACCATATATTTT.